The following is a T cell receptor beta chain sequence with its context. Its antigen is unknown. The germline V gene encodes CDR1 PRHDT and CDR2 FYEKMQ (reference sequence). The CDR3 covers 14 residues. With 4 bases removed from V and 4 bases from J, the gap between germline ends came to 12 bases. The data belong to a study of T cell responses to AZD1222 COVID-19 vaccine. Study results and caveats: With two AZD1222 doses given, Spike-specific TCR breadth and depth both rose.

The protocol was immunoSEQ multiplex PCR, while the TCRdb copy is restricted to in-frame clones and leaves out a portion. The top ten clones hold around 5% of a sample with about 160,000 clones, 80% to 90% of them seen once. This sample comprised peripheral blood, obtained on day 0 of AZD1222 vaccination. The receptor was isolated from an adult in good health. The rearrangement joins TRBV13 to TRBJ2-3; D remains unclear. The CDR3 spells CASSSVRDPDTQYF. The CDR3 DNA is TGTGCCAGCAGCTCCGTCCGCGACCCAGATACGCAGTATTTT.